The rows below give T cell receptor beta chains drawn from one sample of a study of blood T cell repertoires in COVID-19. Assay: immunoSEQ multiplex PCR; the TCRdb copy retains only in-frame clones and omits some. This table has 50,000 to 70,000 clones, approximately 87% appearing once. The sample consisted of peripheral blood. The receptors originated from a man aged 55 to 70 with active or convalescent COVID-19. Each CDR3 is given with its conserved first and last residue. The D gene is left open where the match is weak. Only some rows state a clone size, as once, few, many or a class for expanded clones.

-,-,TRBV19,TRBJ1-3,CASSFGNTIYF,TGTGCCAGTTCCTTTGGAAACACCATATATTTT
-,TRBD2,TRBV19,TRBJ2-5,CASQGPGRGQETQYF,TGTGCCAGTCAAGGCCCCGGGAGGGGCCAAGAGACCCAGTACTTC
-,TRBD1,TRBV7-8,TRBJ2-2,CASSLAPTGYGELFF,TGTGCCAGCAGCTTAGCGCCGACAGGGTATGGGGAGCTGTTTTTT
-,TRBD1,TRBV7-6,TRBJ2-7,CASSSYRDRGFEQYF,TGTGCCAGCAGCTCATACCGGGACAGGGGCTTCGAGCAGTACTTC
-,-,TRBV5-1,TRBJ2-3,CASTRDSNTDTQYF,TGCGCCAGCACCCGGGACTCGAACACAGATACGCAGTATTTT
-,TRBD1,TRBV27,TRBJ1-2,CASSFWDRVLEGGYTF,TGTGCCAGCAGTTTCTGGGACAGGGTCTTGGAAGGTGGCTACACCTTC
-,-,TRBV11-2,TRBJ1-1,CASSSVGGKDTEAFF,TGTGCCAGCAGCTCCGTGGGGGGGAAGGACACTGAAGCTTTCTTT
-,-,TRBV19,TRBJ2-7,CASSRANEGAYEQYF,TGTGCCAGTAGTCGGGCGAATGAGGGGGCCTACGAGCAGTACTTC
once,-,TRBV12-3/TRBV12-4,TRBJ2-7,CASTPGTPYEQYF,TGTGCCAGCACTCCCGGGACTCCCTACGAGCAGTACTTC
-,TRBD1,TRBV18,TRBJ1-3,CASSPLRQTGGNTIYF,TGTGCCAGCTCACCCCTGCGACAGACAGGGGGAAACACCATATATTTT
-,-,TRBV28,TRBJ2-5,CASNILGGGAPKETQYF,TGTGCCAGCAATATACTGGGAGGGGGGGCGCCGAAAGAGACCCAGTACTTC
-,TRBD1,TRBV6-5,TRBJ2-5,CASSRDRGQETQYF,TGTGCCAGCAGCCGTGACAGGGGTCAAGAGACCCAGTACTTC
-,-,TRBV7-2,TRBJ2-1,CASSLGLGSNEQFF,TGTGCCAGCAGCTTAGGGCTAGGTTCGAATGAGCAGTTCTTC
-,-,TRBV6-5,TRBJ2-4,CASSYIGLAKNIQYF,TGTGCCAGCAGTTATATAGGACTAGCCAAAAACATTCAGTACTTC
few,-,TRBV2,TRBJ1-5,CASSSNQPQHF,TGTGCCAGCAGCTCCAATCAGCCCCAGCATTTT
-,-,TRBV9,TRBJ2-3,CASGREKTDTQYF,TGTGCCAGCGGCCGGGAGAAGACAGATACGCAGTATTTT
-,-,TRBV5-4,TRBJ2-6,CASSLPGGFSGANVLTF,TGTGCCAGCAGCTTGCCAGGAGGGTTCTCTGGGGCCAACGTCCTGACTTTC
-,TRBD1,TRBV2,TRBJ2-7,CASKVGQTTYEQYF,TGTGCCAGCAAGGTGGGACAGACTACCTACGAGCAGTACTTC
once,-,TRBV3-1/TRBV3-2,TRBJ2-7,CASGSNGGQYF,TGTGCCAGCGGATCGAATGGCGGGCAGTACTTC
-,TRBD1,TRBV7-2,TRBJ2-5,CASSHRGQETQYF,TGTGCCAGCAGCCACAGGGGCCAAGAGACCCAGTACTTC
once,TRBD2,TRBV5-6,TRBJ2-7,CASTGTSKSYEQYF,TGTGCCAGCACCGGGACTAGCAAATCGTACGAGCAGTACTTC
-,-,TRBV7-3,TRBJ2-1,CASSPQGPAEQFF,TGTGCCAGCAGCCCTCAGGGGCCTGCTGAGCAGTTCTTC
-,TRBD1,TRBV19,TRBJ1-5,CASTRQGNSNQPQHF,TGTGCCAGTACCCGACAGGGAAATAGCAATCAGCCCCAGCATTTT
-,-,TRBV7-8,TRBJ1-5,CASRSSLGATQPQHF,TGTGCCAGCAGATCAAGTCTGGGGGCAACTCAGCCCCAGCATTTT
-,-,TRBV14,TRBJ2-6,CASSQDRLSSGANVLTF,TGTGCCAGCAGCCAAGATCGTCTGAGCTCTGGGGCCAACGTCCTGACTTTC
-,TRBD1,TRBV6-5,TRBJ1-4,CASSYMLGQNEKLFF,TGTGCCAGCAGTTACATGTTGGGACAGAACGAAAAACTGTTTTTT
-,-,TRBV5-1,TRBJ1-2,CASSLETNYGYTF,TGCGCCAGCAGCCTAGAAACTAACTATGGCTACACCTTC
-,-,TRBV2,TRBJ2-5,CASSALAQRQETQYF,TGTGCCAGCAGTGCACTAGCCCAGAGACAAGAGACCCAGTACTTC
-,-,TRBV4-2,TRBJ2-5,CASSQDGTPDETQYF,TGTGCCAGCAGCCAGGACGGGACACCCGACGAGACCCAGTACTTC
once,TRBD1,TRBV25-1,TRBJ1-4,CASSAAGQGGKFNEKLFF,TGTGCCAGCAGTGCCGCCGGACAGGGGGGAAAATTTAATGAAAAACTGTTTTTT
-,TRBD1,TRBV29-1,TRBJ2-3,CSVTPGQGLLDTQYF,TGCAGCGTTACACCTGGACAGGGTTTGTTAGATACGCAGTATTTT
-,TRBD2,TRBV5-1,TRBJ2-1,CASSLVMGGPGEQFF,TGCGCCAGCAGCTTGGTGATGGGAGGGCCTGGTGAGCAGTTCTTC
-,-,TRBV6-1,TRBJ1-2,CASSEARRVGGYTF,TGTGCCAGCAGTGAAGCGAGGAGGGTGGGTGGCTACACCTTC
once,TRBD1,TRBV24-1,TRBJ2-3,CATSDSGQGKADTQYF,TGTGCCACCAGTGATTCCGGACAGGGGAAAGCAGATACGCAGTATTTT
few,TRBD1,TRBV28,TRBJ1-2,CASSDVFRDSNYTF,TGTGCCAGCAGTGACGTCTTCCGGGACAGTAACTACACCTTC
-,-,TRBV10-1,TRBJ1-2,CASSEVGGTNYGYTF,TGCGCCAGCAGTGAGGTAGGGGGAACTAACTATGGCTACACCTTC
-,TRBD2,TRBV9,TRBJ2-3,CASSVEGGRATDTQYF,TGTGCCAGCAGCGTAGAGGGAGGGAGAGCTACAGATACGCAGTATTTT
-,TRBD1,TRBV7-3,TRBJ1-1,CASSAQGALNTEAFF,TGTGCCAGCAGCGCTCAGGGGGCTCTGAACACTGAAGCTTTCTTT
-,-,TRBV24-1,TRBJ2-2,CATSPPTGNTGELFF,TGTGCCACCAGTCCCCCGACAGGGAACACCGGGGAGCTGTTTTTT
-,TRBD1,TRBV6-5,TRBJ2-7,CASRADRGGMDEQYF,TGTGCCAGCAGAGCGGACAGGGGGGGTATGGACGAGCAGTACTTC
-,-,TRBV7-9,TRBJ2-3,CASSQRSTDTQYF,TGTGCCAGCAGCCAGAGGAGCACAGATACGCAGTATTTT
-,-,TRBV10-3,TRBJ1-2,CAISEDRRYGYTF,TGTGCCATCAGTGAAGACAGGCGCTATGGCTACACCTTC
-,-,TRBV4-1,TRBJ1-2,CASSRGTGPYGYTF,TGCGCCAGCAGCCGAGGGACTGGACCCTATGGCTACACCTTC
-,-,TRBV23-1,TRBJ2-1,CATIPQFF,TGCGCCACTATTCCCCAGTTCTTC
-,TRBD1,TRBV5-4,TRBJ1-1,CASSFQYRGPNEAFF,TGTGCCAGCAGCTTCCAATACAGGGGTCCAAATGAAGCTTTCTTT
-,-,TRBV4-3,TRBJ2-7,CASSQDLMAAYEQYF,TGCGCCAGCAGCCAAGATCTTATGGCAGCCTACGAGCAGTACTTC
-,-,TRBV11-2,TRBJ1-3,CASSLDRRTSGNTIYF,TGTGCCAGCAGCTTAGATCGGAGGACCTCTGGAAACACCATATATTTT
few,TRBD1,TRBV27,TRBJ1-4,CASSFNDRDGGKLFF,TGTGCCAGCAGTTTCAACGACAGGGACGGCGGAAAACTGTTTTTT
-,TRBD1,TRBV15,TRBJ1-1,CATSQGGSQAFF,TGTGCCACCAGTCAGGGGGGCAGCCAAGCTTTCTTT
-,-,TRBV28,TRBJ1-5,CASSSSEQGNQPQHF,TGTGCCAGCAGTTCGTCCGAACAGGGCAATCAGCCCCAGCATTTT